This TCR beta chain was captured by sequencing in a study of long-term antiretroviral therapy in people with HIV. This clone came up a few times. At survey level, the immunoSEQ assay was run in its v3.0 version. Only in-frame clones appear in the TCRdb table, and some are missing; sequencing was by immunoSEQ multiplex PCR. The repertoire holds 20,000 to 25,000 clones, with around 76% as singletons. Sequences were derived from unsorted PBMCs, sampled around 1.8 years before starting antiretroviral therapy. This receptor was identified in a woman aged 40-49 years with HIV.

CDR3: CASGGNTGSEGYTF. In DNA, the CDR3 is TGTGCCAGCGGGGGAAATACAGGGTCGGAGGGCTACACCTTC. The rearrangement links TRBV7-2 to TRBJ1-2, with D maybe TRBD1 (6 bases). The CDR3 consists of 14 residues. The germline CDR1 and CDR2 sequences are SGHTA and FQGNSA. Trimming removed 8 bases from V and 8 bases from J, with 21 bases in between.